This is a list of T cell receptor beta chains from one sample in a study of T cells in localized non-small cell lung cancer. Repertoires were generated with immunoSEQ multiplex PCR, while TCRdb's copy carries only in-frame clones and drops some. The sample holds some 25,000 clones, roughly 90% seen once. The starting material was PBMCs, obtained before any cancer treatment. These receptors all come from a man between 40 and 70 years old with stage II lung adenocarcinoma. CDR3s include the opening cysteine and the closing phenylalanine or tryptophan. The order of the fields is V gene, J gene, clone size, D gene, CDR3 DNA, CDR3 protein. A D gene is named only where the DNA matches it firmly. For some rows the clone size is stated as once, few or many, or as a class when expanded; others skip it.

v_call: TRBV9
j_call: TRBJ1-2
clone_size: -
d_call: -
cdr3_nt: TGTGCCAGCAGCCTACGAGACTTCACAGGGAACGGCTACACCTTC
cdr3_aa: CASSLRDFTGNGYTF

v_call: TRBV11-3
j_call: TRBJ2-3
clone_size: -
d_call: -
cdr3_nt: TGTGCCAGCAGCTTAGGGGTAGGGCAGTATTTT
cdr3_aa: CASSLGVGQYF

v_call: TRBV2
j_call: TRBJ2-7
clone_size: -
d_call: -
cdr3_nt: TGTGCCAGCAGTGATCTCGAGCAGTACTTC
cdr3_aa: CASSDLEQYF

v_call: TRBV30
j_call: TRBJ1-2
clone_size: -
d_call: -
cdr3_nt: TGTGCCTGGCACCTAGGCGGGACCCCGGATGGCTACACCTTC
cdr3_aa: CAWHLGGTPDGYTF

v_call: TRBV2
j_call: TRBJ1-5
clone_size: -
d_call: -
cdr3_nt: TGTGCCAGCTCTTCAGGGGCAGGGGCCCTCGAGACAAGCAATCAGCCCCAGCATTTT
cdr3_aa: CASSSGAGALETSNQPQHF

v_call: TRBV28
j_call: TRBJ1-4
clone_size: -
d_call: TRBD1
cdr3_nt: TGTGCCAGCAGTTTTTCCGGGACAGGGAATGAAAAACTGTTTTTT
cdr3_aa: CASSFSGTGNEKLFF

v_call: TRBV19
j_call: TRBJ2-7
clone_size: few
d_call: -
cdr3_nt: TGTGCCAGTAGTACCGGGACATATTCCTACGAGCAGTACTTC
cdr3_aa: CASSTGTYSYEQYF

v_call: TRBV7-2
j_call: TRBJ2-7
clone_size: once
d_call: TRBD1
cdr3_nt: TGTGCCAGCAGCCCAGGGGGTCCGATTTACGAGCAGTACTTC
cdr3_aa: CASSPGGPIYEQYF

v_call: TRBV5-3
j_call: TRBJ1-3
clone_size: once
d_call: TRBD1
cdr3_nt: TGTGCCAGAAGCGAGGCCGTTACTCCTCCGGGACAGGGTTTGACGTTAAGCTCTGGAAACACCATATATTTT
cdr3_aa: CARSEAVTPPGQGLTLSSGNTIYF

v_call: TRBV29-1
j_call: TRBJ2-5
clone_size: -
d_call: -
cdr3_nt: TGCAGCGTTGAATCGGGCAGCGAGACCCAGTACTTC
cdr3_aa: CSVESGSETQYF

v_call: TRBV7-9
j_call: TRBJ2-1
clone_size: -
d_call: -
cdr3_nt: TGTGCCAGCAGCTCGCCTTCAAGCTCCTACAATGAGCAGTTCTTC
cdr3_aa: CASSSPSSSYNEQFF

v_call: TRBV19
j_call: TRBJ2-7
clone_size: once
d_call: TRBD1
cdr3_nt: TGTGCCAGTAAAAATCGCGACAGGGGCGACGAGCAGTACTTC
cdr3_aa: CASKNRDRGDEQYF

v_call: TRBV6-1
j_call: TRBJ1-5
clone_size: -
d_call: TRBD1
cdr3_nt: TGTGCCAGCACCGGACAGGGTAGGAGCAATCAGCCCCAGCATTTT
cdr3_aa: CASTGQGRSNQPQHF

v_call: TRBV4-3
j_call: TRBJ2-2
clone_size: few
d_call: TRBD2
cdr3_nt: TGCGCCAGCAGCCCCTTCAGCGGGGGGTCCGGGGAGCTGTTTTTT
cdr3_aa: CASSPFSGGSGELFF

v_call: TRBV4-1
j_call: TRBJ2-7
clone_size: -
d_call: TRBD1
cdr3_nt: TGCGCCAGCAGCCAGAACAGGGGCTCCTACGAGCAGTACTTC
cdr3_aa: CASSQNRGSYEQYF

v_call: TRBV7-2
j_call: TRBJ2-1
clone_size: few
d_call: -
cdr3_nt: TGTGCCAGCAGCTTAGCCTGGGGACGGTACAATGAGCAGTTCTTC
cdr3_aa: CASSLAWGRYNEQFF

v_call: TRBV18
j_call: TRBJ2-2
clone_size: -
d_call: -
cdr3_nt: TGTGCCAGCTCACCAACATCGAACACCGGGGAGCTGTTTTTT
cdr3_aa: CASSPTSNTGELFF

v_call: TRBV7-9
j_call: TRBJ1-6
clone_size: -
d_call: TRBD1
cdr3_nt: TGTGCCAGCAGCTTAGGCACAGGGGACTCACCCCTCCACTTT
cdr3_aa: CASSLGTGDSPLHF

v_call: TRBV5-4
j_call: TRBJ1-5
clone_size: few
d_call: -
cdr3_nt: TGTGCCAGCAGCCCCGGACAGAATCAGCCCCAGCATTTT
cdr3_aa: CASSPGQNQPQHF

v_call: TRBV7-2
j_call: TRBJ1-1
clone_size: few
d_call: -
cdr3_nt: TGTGCCAGCAGCTTAGGAGTGGTCACAGGGAGAGGAGCTTTCTTT
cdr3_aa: CASSLGVVTGRGAFF

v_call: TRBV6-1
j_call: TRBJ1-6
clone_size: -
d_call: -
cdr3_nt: TGTGCCAGCCTCTCAGTATCGAATTCACCCCTCCACTTT
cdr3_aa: CASLSVSNSPLHF

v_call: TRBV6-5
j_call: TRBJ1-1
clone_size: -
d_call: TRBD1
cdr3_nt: TGTGCCAGCAGTTACTCGACAGGGGAGGGGGACACTGAAGCTTTCTTT
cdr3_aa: CASSYSTGEGDTEAFF

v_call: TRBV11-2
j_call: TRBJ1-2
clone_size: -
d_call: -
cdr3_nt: TGTGCCAGCAGCTTAAACGGTCCGGGACCCCTTAATGGCTACACCTTC
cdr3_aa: CASSLNGPGPLNGYTF

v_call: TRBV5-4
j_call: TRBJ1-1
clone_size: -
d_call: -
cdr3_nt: TGTGCCAGCACCCCGGCAGGGGTCCGGAACACTGAAGCTTTCTTT
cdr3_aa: CASTPAGVRNTEAFF

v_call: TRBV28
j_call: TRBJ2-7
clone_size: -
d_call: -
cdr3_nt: TGTGCCAGCAGTGCATATACACCACAGGGAACCTACGAGCAGTACTTC
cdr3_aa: CASSAYTPQGTYEQYF

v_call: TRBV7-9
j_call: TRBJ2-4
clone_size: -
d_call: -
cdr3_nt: TGTGCCAGCAGCTTAGGGGTTCATCAAGCCAAAAACATTCAGTACTTC
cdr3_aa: CASSLGVHQAKNIQYF

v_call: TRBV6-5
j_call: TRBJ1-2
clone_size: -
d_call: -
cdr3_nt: TGTGCCAGCAGTGGCCCCGGGACGGACTATGGCTACACCTTC
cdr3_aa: CASSGPGTDYGYTF

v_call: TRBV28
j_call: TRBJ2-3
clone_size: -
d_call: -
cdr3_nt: TGTGCCAGCAGTTCCCAGGGGGGTGAGACAGATACGCAGTATTTT
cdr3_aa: CASSSQGGETDTQYF

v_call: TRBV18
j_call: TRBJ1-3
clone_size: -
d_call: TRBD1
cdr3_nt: TGTGCCAGCTCTCGGGACAGTGTATCTGGAAACACCATATATTTT
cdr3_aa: CASSRDSVSGNTIYF